These 19 T cell receptor beta chains share one sample of origin, sequenced in a study of neurological immune-mediated disorders. One entry per CDR3 protein, called by TCRdb with MiXCR from the 5' RACE reads. The sample carries tens of thousands of distinct CDR3 sequences, about 6% recorded once. The sequenced material came from CD4+ T cells from blood. The receptors derive from a woman aged 35 to 49 in good health.

Many counts were recorded for this clonotype. This rearrangement joins TRBV20-1 to TRBJ2-7; D possibly corresponds to TRBD2 (6 bases). Between the trimmed V and J ends, which lost 0 bases and 3 bases, there was a span of 15 bases. Germline V gives CDR1 DFQATT, CDR2 SNEGSKA (reference sequence). This CDR3 region has 15 residues. The CDR3 DNA sequence: TGCAGTGCTAGAGAATCGGCTAGCGTAGACTACGAGCAGTACTTC. Protein sequence: CSARESASVDYEQYF.

In its sample, this clonotype was seen many times. The CDR3 nucleotides read TGCAGCGTTGGCGGGAGGGCCGTAGATACGCAGTATTTT. Translation gives CSVGGRAVDTQYF. The chain employs TRBV29-1 and TRBJ2-3; 9 nucleotides match TRBD2. V shed 4 bases, J shed 5 bases, and the junction held 4 bases outside the gene matches. Per the germline V gene, CDR1 is SQVTM and CDR2 is ANQGSEA. The CDR3 length is 13 residues.

The chain couples TRBV6-1 to TRBJ1-2, with 7 bases fitting TRBD1. Germline trimming cut 7 bases from V and 4 bases from J; bases unmatched to any gene: 15. Germline loops: CDR1 MNHNS, CDR2 SASEGT. This CDR3 is built from 16 residues. CDR3 loop: CASTPSEGGATYGYTF. The CDR3 DNA sequence: TGTGCCAGCACTCCGAGCGAAGGGGGCGCGACCTATGGCTACACCTTC.

This clonotype was picked up many times. The V and J genes are TRBV2 and TRBJ2-1; 8 nucleotides match TRBD2. In germline, CDR1 is SNHLY, CDR2 FYNNEI. The junction had 11 bases not matched to a gene; V was cut back by 7 bases and J by 9 bases. This CDR3 comprises 14 residues. CDR3 bases: TGTGCCAGCACCGGGACTAGGGGAAAGGGTGAGCAGTTCTTC. Protein product: CASTGTRGKGEQFF.

Ten or more counts support this clonotype. The genes are TRBV7-9 and TRBJ2-4; TRBD1 is a possible D gene (6 bases). From germline, CDR1 is SEHNR and CDR2 FQNEAQ (reference sequence). This CDR3 is 12 amino acids long. V gave up 3 bases and J gave up 7 bases, with 7 bases separating them. DNA of the CDR3: TGTGCCAGCAGCTTTCAGGGGAACATTCAGTACTTC. This encodes CASSFQGNIQYF. Based on the CDR3 plus reference TRBV7-9 and TRBJ2-4, the full variable domain is DTGVSQNPRHKITKRGQNVTFRCDPISEHNRLYWYRQTLGQGPEFLTYFQNEAQLEKSRLLSDRFSAERPKGSFSTLEIQRTEQGDSAMYLCASSFQGNIQYFGAGTRLSVL.

Ten or more counts support this clonotype. The chain combines TRBV18 with TRBJ2-7; D perhaps matches TRBD2 (6 bases). Germline assignment: CDR1 KGHSH and CDR2 LQKENI. Trimming removed 5 bases from V and 5 bases from J, with 13 bases in between. The CDR3 totals 13 residues. The CDR3: CASSNVGGNEQYF. CDR3 DNA: TGTGCCAGCTCAAACGTGGGGGGAAACGAGCAGTACTTC. The full variable domain, with the rest looked up from reference TRBV18 and TRBJ2-7, is NAGVMQNPRHLVRRRGQEARLRCSPMKGHSHVYWYRQLPEEGLKFMVYLQKENIIDESGMPKERFSAEFPKEGPSILRIQQVVRGDSAAYFCASSNVGGNEQYFGPGTRLTVT.

This clonotype was picked up many times. The chain joins TRBV5-1 to TRBJ2-2; D unresolved. With 4 bases removed from V and 4 bases from J, the gap between germline ends came to 14 bases. In germline, CDR1 is SGHRS, CDR2 YFSETQ. This CDR3 comprises 15 residues. In DNA form, the CDR3 reads TGCGCCAGCAGCAGTGGGTCAGAGTTCACCGGGGAGCTGTTTTTT. This encodes CASSSGSEFTGELFF. Combining the CDR3 with reference TRBV5-1 and TRBJ2-2 gives the whole variable domain KAGVTQTPRYLIKTRGQQVTLSCSPISGHRSVSWYQQTPGQGLQFLFEYFSETQRNKGNFPGRFSGRQFSNSRSEMNVSTLELGDSALYLCASSSGSEFTGELFFGEGSRLTVL.

The sample holds many counts of this clonotype. The gene calls are TRBV5-6 and TRBJ2-1; 8 bases line up with TRBD1. The CDR3 contains 13 residues. V gave up 3 bases and J gave up 10 bases; unmatched junction bases: 6. Germline CDR1 SGHDT, CDR2 YYEEEE. For the CDR3, the DNA is TGTGCCAGCAGCTCACAGGGGGTGGACGAGCAGTTCTTC. Translation gives CASSSQGVDEQFF.

This clonotype was found many times. V gene TRBV20-1 combines with J gene TRBJ2-7; possibly TRBD1 for D (6 bases). The V end was cut by 2 bases, the J end by 3 bases, with 20 bases between. The CDR3 has 16 amino acids. Germline CDR1 reads DFQATT; CDR2 reads SNEGSKA (reference sequence). In DNA, the CDR3 is TGCAGTGCTAGAAAAACAGGGACCAAATTTAACTACGAGCAGTACTTC. It translates to CSARKTGTKFNYEQYF.

Of note for this clonotype: The junction departs from germline at one end; a sequencing error may be responsible. This rearrangement joins TRBV29-1 to TRBJ2-1; TRBD2 might be the D (5 bases). Germline CDR1 and CDR2: SQVTM and ANQGSEA. This CDR3 contains 11 residues. The CDR3 loop is CSADAGNEQFF. CDR3 DNA: TGTAGCGCCGACGCTGGGAATGAGCAGTTCTTC.

This clonotype has ten or more counts. The chain employs TRBV6-2 or TRBV6-3 and TRBJ1-2; TRBD1 matches at 11 bases. Germline trimming cut 7 bases from V and 6 bases from J; bases unmatched to any gene: 13. This CDR3 contains 16 residues. CDR1 is MNHEY and CDR2 is SVGEGT in the germline V gene. In DNA form, the CDR3 reads TGTGCCAGCAAAGAGGACAGGGGGCACGGTGGGCATGGCTACACCTTC. Protein: CASKEDRGHGGHGYTF.

Many counts were recorded for this clonotype. For the CDR3, the DNA is TGTGCCAGCAGCCAAGCATCGGGTAGCTACAATGAGCAGTTCTTC. Its translation: CASSQASGSYNEQFF. The chain has TRBV3-1 and TRBJ2-1; D not resolved. Germline V gives CDR1 LGHDT, CDR2 YNNKEL (reference sequence). The CDR3 loop spans 15 amino acids. Trimming removed 1 base at V and 3 bases at J, with 10 bases between.

The sample holds many counts of this clonotype. The rearrangement joins TRBV5-1 to TRBJ2-7; 9 nucleotides agree with TRBD1. CDR1 is SGHRS, CDR2 YFSETQ, per germline. With 4 bases clipped from V and 5 bases from J, the junction kept 13 bases outside the gene matches. CDR3 size: 16 residues. CDR3 sequence: CASSAAPGTGLNEQYF. As DNA, the CDR3 is TGCGCCAGCAGCGCAGCTCCCGGGACAGGGCTTAACGAGCAGTACTTC.

There are many counts of this clonotype. This chain joins TRBV12-3 or TRBV12-4 and TRBJ2-5, with 12 bases lining up with TRBD1. The CDR3 covers 16 residues. Trimming at V came to 4 bases and at J to 5 bases, leaving 8 bases not matched to a gene. This CDR3 is CASSSGTGGFAETQYF. The CDR3 DNA follows: TGTGCCAGCAGTTCCGGGACAGGGGGCTTTGCGGAGACCCAGTACTTC.

The table lists this clonotype with many counts. The chain has TRBV29-1 and TRBJ2-2; the D is unclear. V lost 3 bases and J 4 bases, leaving 9 bases between the germline ends. The CDR3 runs 13 residues. Germline CDR1 is SQVTM and CDR2 is ANQGSEA. The CDR3 spells CSVEVGFTGELFF. The CDR3, as DNA: TGCAGCGTTGAGGTGGGATTCACCGGGGAGCTGTTTTTT.

This clonotype occurred many times. The rearrangement links TRBV10-3 to TRBJ2-7; D remains ambiguous. Germline CDR1 ENHRY, CDR2 SYGVKD. The V and J ends lost 2 bases and 1 base respectively, with 12 bases between them. The CDR3 runs to 15 residues. This CDR3 reads CAISEAQESSYEQYF. CDR3 sequence (DNA): TGTGCCATCAGTGAGGCCCAAGAGTCTTCCTACGAGCAGTACTTC.

This clonotype was counted ten times or more. V is TRBV10-3 and J is TRBJ1-6, with 8 bases that match TRBD1. J was trimmed by 7 bases and V by 7 bases; bases with no gene match: 6. From germline, CDR1 is ENHRY and CDR2 SYGVKD. The CDR3 consists of 14 residues. The CDR3: CAIKMGTGNSPLHF. Written as DNA, the CDR3 is TGTGCCATCAAAATGGGGACAGGAAATTCACCCCTCCACTTT.

This clonotype was recorded many times. J is TRBJ2-2 and V is TRBV6-2 or TRBV6-3; 11 bases line up with TRBD2. Germline V CDR1 and CDR2: MNHEY, SVGEGT. After removal of 0 bases from V and 3 bases from J, the junction contained 0 bases not matched to a gene. This CDR3 comprises 16 residues. For the CDR3, the DNA is TGTGCCAGCAGTTACTCTAGCGGGAGGGACACCGGGGAGCTGTTTTTT. Its protein product is CASSYSSGRDTGELFF.

This clonotype was seen at least ten times. This chain connects TRBV14 to TRBJ2-5; D is perhaps TRBD2 (5 bases). This CDR3 contains 14 residues. Between the trimmed V and J ends, which lost 0 bases and 7 bases, there was a span of 12 bases. Germline V gene data show CDR1 as SGHDN and CDR2 as FVKESK. The CDR3 loop reads CASSQDVGAGTQYF. The CDR3 DNA is TGTGCCAGCAGCCAAGATGTGGGAGCAGGGACCCAGTACTTC.